This T cell receptor beta chain was profiled in a study of CD8+ T cells in alopecia areata. Across the study: Treated patients received oral tofacitinib, 5 to 10 mg twice daily.

This clone was counted a few times. Treatment: oral pan-JAK inhibitor, 5-10 mg twice daily. It was cDNA, reverse transcribed from extracted RNA, that served as the sequencing template. Sequencing used immunoSEQ multiplex PCR; TCRdb keeps in-frame clones, though not all of them. The data show approximately 170,000 clones, with 55% to 75% seen just once and 12% to 15% held by the top ten. CDR1 and CDR2 (germline): SQVTM, ANQGSEA. CDR3 length: 14 residues. V was clipped by 1 base and J by 4 bases, with 10 bases between them. This receptor was identified in a human donor with alopecia areata. V is TRBV29-1 and J is TRBJ2-2; D possibly corresponds to TRBD1 (5 bases). The source was CD4+ T cells sorted from blood, collected at week 24, from a patient treated with tofacitinib. Written as DNA, the CDR3 is TGCAGCGTTGAAGTGGGGCAGGGCACCGGGGAGCTGTTTTTT. Residues: CSVEVGQGTGELFF.